The 11 T cell receptor beta chains given below trace back to one sample, sequenced in a study of T cells after yellow fever vaccination. TCRdb re-derived calls from the 5' RACE reads in MiXCR, one entry per CDR3 protein. In the table there are over 130,000 distinct CDR3 sequences, approximately 7.7% of which are singletons. Sequenced material: CD4+ T cells sorted from PBMCs, taken 5 days after the yellow fever booster vaccination. All receptors come from a man aged 30 to 45 who received the YFV17D yellow fever vaccine.

This clonotype was counted a few times. The chain couples TRBV5-1 to TRBJ2-3, with 10 bases identical to TRBD2. The V and J ends lost 2 bases and 9 bases, in that order; junction bases with no gene match: 6. The CDR3 contains 14 residues. Germline CDR1 and CDR2: SGHRS and YFSETQ. The DNA for the CDR3 is TGCGCCAGCAGCTTTGGCCTAGCGGGAGTCACGCAGTATTTT. Translating gives CASSFGLAGVTQYF.

In this sample, this clonotype turned up many times. The chain carries TRBV3-1 and TRBJ2-1; tentatively, D is TRBD1 or TRBD2 (5 bases each). Trimming pared 5 bases from V and 2 bases from J, leaving 13 bases between. Germline V gene sequence: CDR1 LGHDT, CDR2 YNNKEL (reference sequence). CDR3 length equals 15 residues. CDR3 amino acids: CASSSGPLAYNEQFF. The CDR3 nucleotides are TGTGCCAGCAGCTCGGGACCCCTGGCCTACAATGAGCAGTTCTTC.

This clonotype has a count of ten or more. This sequence joins TRBV28 and TRBJ1-1; the D gene is possibly TRBD1 (6 bases). Between the trimmed V and J ends, which lost 6 bases and 4 bases, there was a span of 15 bases. Looked up from germline, CDR1 is MDHEN and CDR2 is SYDVKM. CDR3 length: 14 residues. In nucleotides, the CDR3 is TGTGCCAGCAGGGTCAGGGGATCACTCACTGAAGCTTTCTTT. Its protein is CASRVRGSLTEAFF.

Comment on this clonotype: This may come from a read error, since a much larger clone is one base off. The chain uses TRBV5-1 and TRBJ1-2, with D possibly being TRBD1 (5 bases). V lost 0 bases and J lost 8, with 14 bases in between. The CDR3 is 14 amino acids. Per the germline V gene, CDR1 is SGHRS and CDR2 is YFSETQ. Here the CDR3 DNA reads TGCGCCAGCAGCTTGGGGGGGAAAGAAGGAGGCTACACCTTC. Protein sequence: CASSLGGKEGGYTF.

This clonotype was recorded at least ten times. The V call is TRBV5-1, the J call TRBJ2-5, with D possibly TRBD2 on 5 matching bases. Germline loops: CDR1 SGHRS, CDR2 YFSETQ. This CDR3 has 14 residues. V lost 5 bases and J lost 3, with 14 bases in between. The DNA for the CDR3 is TGCGCCAGCAGGAGGGTAGAAGGAAAAGAGACCCAGTACTTC. This encodes CASRRVEGKETQYF.

This clonotype was recorded many times. The V and J genes are TRBV21-1 and TRBJ2-6; no check of the table's D call, TRBD2, against the DNA was made. TRBV21-1 is marked as a pseudogene. This CDR3 region has 20 residues. CDR3 sequence reads: CASSKGSRDPPSSGANVLTF. CDR3 sequence (DNA): TGTGCCAGCAGCAAAGGATCGAGGGACCCACCAAGCTCTGGGGCCAACGTCCTGACTTTC.

In this sample, this clonotype turned up many times. The genes are TRBV5-1 and TRBJ2-1; 7 bases fit TRBD2. V lost 2 bases to trimming and J lost 5 bases; unmatched junction nucleotides: 7. CDR3 length: 15 residues. CDR1 SGHRS and CDR2 YFSETQ come from the germline V gene. The CDR3 here is CASSLTGTTNNEQFF. Here the CDR3 DNA reads TGCGCCAGCAGCTTAACCGGGACTACAAACAATGAGCAGTTCTTC. Complete variable domain (other parts from reference TRBV5-1 and TRBJ2-1): KAGVTQTPRYLIKTRGQQVTLSCSPISGHRSVSWYQQTPGQGLQFLFEYFSETQRNKGNFPGRFSGRQFSNSRSEMNVSTLELGDSALYLCASSLTGTTNNEQFFGPGTRLTVL.

In this sample, this clonotype turned up many times. The chain has TRBV6-2 or TRBV6-3 and TRBJ2-7, with unresolved D. Between the trimmed V and J ends, which lost 8 bases and 7 bases, there was a span of 12 bases. CDR1 and CDR2 from the germline V gene are MNHEY and SVGEGT. This CDR3 contains 11 residues. The CDR3, as DNA: TGTGCCAGCGGGGTTAAAAGGGAGCAGTACTTC. It encodes CASGVKREQYF.

This clonotype has a count of ten or more. One end of the junction varies from germline; a read error may be responsible. V usage is TRBV7-7 and J usage is TRBJ2-5, with D unresolved. The CDR3 is 11 residues long. The germline V gene has CDR1 SSHAT and CDR2 FNYEAQ (reference sequence). The CDR3 DNA reads as TGTGCTAGCAGACCCCAAGAGACCCAGTACTTC. It codes for CASRPQETQYF.

The chain is built from TRBV6-7 and TRBJ2-5; the D gene is possibly TRBD1 (5 bases). TRBV6-7 is treated as an ORF (open reading frame) with a function not yet certain. The CDR3 extends over 24 amino acids. Trimming pared 2 bases from V and 3 bases from J, leaving 40 bases between. The CDR3 region is CASSYPRARQRAFNGARTEETQYF. The CDR3 DNA sequence: TGTGCCAGCAGTTACCCTCGGGCTAGACAGAGAGCATTTAATGGAGCCAGAACGGAAGAGACCCAGTACTTC.

At least ten counts were recorded for this clonotype. CDR3 sequence (DNA): TGCAGTGCTAGGGTGGATGAGCAGTTCTTC. Translating gives CSARVDEQFF. The J gene is TRBJ2-1, the V gene TRBV20-1; D is unresolved. The CDR3 loop spans 10 amino acids. Deletions cut 3 bases from V and 8 bases from J, with 5 bases between. The germline V gene has CDR1 DFQATT and CDR2 SNEGSKA (reference sequence).